This T cell receptor (beta chain) is from a study of patients and donors after allogeneic stem cell transplantation. V lost 0 bases and J 5 bases, leaving 10 bases between the germline ends. From germline, CDR1 is MNHEY and CDR2 SVGAGI. This CDR3 comprises 15 residues. This clonotype has only a few counts. TCRdb independently ran MiXCR on the RT-PCR reads; one entry per CDR3 protein. The table has approximately 140,000 distinct CDR3 sequences, approximately 35% seen once. The gene calls are TRBV6-5 and TRBJ2-2; D ambiguous. Sequenced: blood, either unsorted or a sorted T cell fraction (not recorded which). The TCR originated in a human donor who was either an allogeneic HSCT recipient or a stem cell or donor lymphocyte infusion donor (not recorded which). It is not recorded whose cells these are; they may come from a transplant donor. DNA for the CDR3: TGTGCCAGCAGTTACTCGATTTCTGGGACCGGGGAGCTGTTTTTT. Translated: CASSYSISGTGELFF.